Described below is a single TCR beta chain sequence and its context. Its target is unknown. The germline gives CDR1 SEHNR, CDR2 FQNEAQ (reference sequence). CDR3 length equals 11 residues. V lost 5 bases and J 8 bases, leaving 9 bases between the germline ends. Using unique molecular identifiers, the investigators prepared the TCRbeta library. TCRdb itself ran the PCR reads through MiXCR, one entry per CDR3 protein. The sample yields about 310,000 distinct CDR3 sequences, 20% to 30% seen once. These data belong to a study of T-cell reconstitution after alpha-beta-depleted transplantation in children. Study-level findings and limits: Reportedly, alpha-beta T cells present about two months post-transplant originated from several hundred expanded clones of graft origin. T-cell counts and diversity were attributed mostly to newly produced T cells one year after transplant. Some patients' high day-60 TCRbeta diversity was traced to surviving recipient T cells and thymic progenitors.

The rearrangement joins TRBV7-9 to TRBJ1-1; no clear D gene. The source of this sequence is a male patient younger than 18 who had a stem cell transplant for acute lymphoblastic leukemia, so the T cells may come from the graft donor. Here the sequenced sample was PBMCs, mostly from graft donor cells, taken 180 days after TCRalphabeta/CD19-depleted stem cell transplant. This chain's CDR3 is CASSPPREAFF. The CDR3 nucleotides are TGTGCCAGCAGCCCCCCCCGGGAAGCTTTCTTT.